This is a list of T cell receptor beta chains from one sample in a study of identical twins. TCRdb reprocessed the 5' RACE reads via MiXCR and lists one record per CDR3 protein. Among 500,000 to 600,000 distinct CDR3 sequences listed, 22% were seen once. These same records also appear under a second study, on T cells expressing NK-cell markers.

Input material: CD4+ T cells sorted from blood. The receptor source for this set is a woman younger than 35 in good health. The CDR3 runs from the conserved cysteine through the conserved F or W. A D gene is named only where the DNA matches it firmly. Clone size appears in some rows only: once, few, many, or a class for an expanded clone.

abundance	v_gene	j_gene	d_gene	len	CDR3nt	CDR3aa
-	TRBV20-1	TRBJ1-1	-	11	TGCAGGGTACGTAGGGACACTGAAGCTTTCTTT	CRVRRDTEAFF
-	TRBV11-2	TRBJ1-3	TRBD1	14	TGTGCCAGCAGCTTAAACAGGGGTGGAAACACCATATATTTT	CASSLNRGGNTIYF
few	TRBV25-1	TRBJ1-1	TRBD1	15	TGTGCCAGCAGTTCAGGGGGTAGGTTTTACACTGAAGCTTTCTTT	CASSSGGRFYTEAFF
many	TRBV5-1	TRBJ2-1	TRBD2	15	TGCGCCAGCAGCTTGGTCCGGGGGGTCTACAATGAGCAGTTCTTC	CASSLVRGVYNEQFF
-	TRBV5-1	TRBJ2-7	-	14	TGCGCCAGCAGCTTGGAACGGGACCCCTACGAGCAGTACTTC	CASSLERDPYEQYF
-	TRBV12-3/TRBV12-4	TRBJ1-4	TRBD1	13	TGTGCCAGCAGGGACAGGCCGTATGAAAAACTGTTTTTT	CASRDRPYEKLFF
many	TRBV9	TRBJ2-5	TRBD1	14	TGTGCCAGCAGCGGCCGGACAGGGTTCGGGACCCAGTACTTC	CASSGRTGFGTQYF
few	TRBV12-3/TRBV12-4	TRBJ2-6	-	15	TGTGCCAGCAGCCTCCGTGAACTTGGGGCCAACGTCCTGACTTTC	CASSLRELGANVLTF
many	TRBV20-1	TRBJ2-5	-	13	TGCAGTGCTTCCGGAGTAGGGGTTAAGACCCAGTACTTC	CSASGVGVKTQYF
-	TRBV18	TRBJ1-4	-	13	TGTGCCACAACAAAGGGGAATAATGAAAAACTGTTTTTT	CATTKGNNEKLFF
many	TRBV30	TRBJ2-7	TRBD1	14	TGTGCCTGGAGTCTAGGGGGCGTGACCTACGAGCAGTACTTC	CAWSLGGVTYEQYF
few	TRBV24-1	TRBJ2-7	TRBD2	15	TGTGCCACCAGTATAACAGCGGGGGGTCTCTACGAGCAGTACTTC	CATSITAGGLYEQYF
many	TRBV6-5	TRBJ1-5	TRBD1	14	TGTGCCAGCAGTCACGGGACAGGGGATCAGCCCCAGCATTTT	CASSHGTGDQPQHF
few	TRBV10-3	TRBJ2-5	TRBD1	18	TGTGCCATCAGTGAGGATTTCCCGACAGGGGGAGGCTTCGAGACCCAGTACTTC	CAISEDFPTGGGFETQYF
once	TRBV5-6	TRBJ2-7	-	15	TGTGCCAGCAGCTTCAGGAAACGGGACATCTACGAGCAGTACTTC	CASSFRKRDIYEQYF
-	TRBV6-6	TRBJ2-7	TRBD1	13	TGTGCCAGCGGGACAGGGGGCTCCTACGAGCAGTACTTC	CASGTGGSYEQYF
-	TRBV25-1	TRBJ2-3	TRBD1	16	TGTGCCAGCAGTGAAGGGGGGACAGGGATGTCAGATACGCAGTATTTT	CASSEGGTGMSDTQYF
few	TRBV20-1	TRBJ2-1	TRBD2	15	TGCAGTGCTGCGGGGACTAGCGGGAGCTACAATGAGCAGTTCTTC	CSAAGTSGSYNEQFF
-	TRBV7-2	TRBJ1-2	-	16	TGTGCCAGCAGCTTGGATTTCGGTCGGCAGGGAGATGGCTACACCTTC	CASSLDFGRQGDGYTF
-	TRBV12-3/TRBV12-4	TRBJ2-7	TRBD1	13	TGTGCCAGCAGAAGGACAGGGGTGTTCGAGCAGTACTTC	CASRRTGVFEQYF
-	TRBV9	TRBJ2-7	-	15	TGTGCCAGCAGCGTAGCCGGAGCCGGACAGAACGAGCAGTACTTC	CASSVAGAGQNEQYF
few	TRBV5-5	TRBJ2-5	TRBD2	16	TGTGCCAGCAGCTTTGGACTAGCGGGGGCGGGAGAGACCCAGTACTTC	CASSFGLAGAGETQYF
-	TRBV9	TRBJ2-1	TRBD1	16	TGTGCCAGCAGCGTAGATCAAGGGACAGGGTGGAATGAGCAGTTCTTC	CASSVDQGTGWNEQFF
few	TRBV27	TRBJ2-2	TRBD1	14	TGTGCCAGCCGAGGACAGGGGGCGCCCGGGGAGCTGTTTTTT	CASRGQGAPGELFF
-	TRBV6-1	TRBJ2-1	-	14	TGTGCCAGCAGCCCTGCTTTAGGCGACAATGAGCAGTTCTTC	CASSPALGDNEQFF
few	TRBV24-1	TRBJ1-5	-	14	TGTGCCACCTCCTTACAGGGCGGGAATCAGCCCCAGCATTTT	CATSLQGGNQPQHF
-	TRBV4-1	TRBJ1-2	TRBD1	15	TGCGCCAGCAGCCAAACCGGGACAGGGTTCTATGGCTACACCTTC	CASSQTGTGFYGYTF
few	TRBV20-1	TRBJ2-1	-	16	TGCAGTGCTAGGCCTCCGGGCCCTCTCTCCTACAATGAGCAGTTCTTC	CSARPPGPLSYNEQFF
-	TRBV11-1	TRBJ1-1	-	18	TGTGCCAGCAGCTTAGCGTACCGGGGGGTAACAGGGCACACTGAAGCTTTCTTT	CASSLAYRGVTGHTEAFF
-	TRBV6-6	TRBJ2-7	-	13	TGTGCCAGCAGTTACCTACAGGGTTACGAGCAGTACTTC	CASSYLQGYEQYF
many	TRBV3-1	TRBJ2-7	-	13	TGTGCCAGCAGCTCCCGACTAGAACGCGAGCAGTACTTC	CASSSRLEREQYF
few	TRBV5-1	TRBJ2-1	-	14	TGCGCCAGCAGCTTGGACAGGACCAACAATGAGCAGTTCTTC	CASSLDRTNNEQFF
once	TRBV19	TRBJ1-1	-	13	TGTGCCAGTAGGACCGACAGAGACACTGAAGCTTTCTTT	CASRTDRDTEAFF
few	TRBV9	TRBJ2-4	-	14	TGTGCCAGCAGCGACGGGACGGCCAGGGGCATTCAGTACTTC	CASSDGTARGIQYF
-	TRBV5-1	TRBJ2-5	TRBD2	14	TGCGCCAGCACCATTATAGCGGGAAAAGAGACCCAGTACTTC	CASTIIAGKETQYF
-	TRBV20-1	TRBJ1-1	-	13	TGCAGTTCCCGGAGGGGACAGAACACTGAAGCTTTCTTT	CSSRRGQNTEAFF
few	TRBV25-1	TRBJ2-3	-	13	TGTGCCAGCAGTGATATCCACACAGATACGCAGTATTTT	CASSDIHTDTQYF
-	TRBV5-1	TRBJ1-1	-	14	TGCGCCAGCAGGCTAGAAATCATGAACACTGAAGCTTTCTTT	CASRLEIMNTEAFF
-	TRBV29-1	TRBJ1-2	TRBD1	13	TGCAGCGTTCAGGGACAGAACGCCTATGGCTACACCTTC	CSVQGQNAYGYTF
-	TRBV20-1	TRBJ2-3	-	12	TGCAGTGCTAGAGGCGCAGGGGATACGCAGTATTTT	CSARGAGDTQYF
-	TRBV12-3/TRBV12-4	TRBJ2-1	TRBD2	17	TGTGCCAGCAGTTTCAGACTAGCGGGAGGGCCATACAATGAGCAGTTCTTC	CASSFRLAGGPYNEQFF
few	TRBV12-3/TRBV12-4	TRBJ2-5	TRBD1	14	TGTGCCAGCAGTTTCGGGACAGCTCGGGAGACCCAGTACTTC	CASSFGTARETQYF
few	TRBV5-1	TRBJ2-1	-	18	TGCGCCAGCAGCTTGGCTCGGGGCGGGATCCTCAGGTACAATGAGCAGTTCTTC	CASSLARGGILRYNEQFF
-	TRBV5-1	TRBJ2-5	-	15	TGCGCCAGCAGCTTCCAGGGTTCGTACCAAGAGACCCAGTACTTC	CASSFQGSYQETQYF
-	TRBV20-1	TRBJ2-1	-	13	TGCAGTGCTAGGGGGTTAGGCGTCGGTGAGCAGTTCTTC	CSARGLGVGEQFF
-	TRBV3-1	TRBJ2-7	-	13	TGTGCCAGCAGCCAAGGGTTTGTCATCGAGCAGTACTTC	CASSQGFVIEQYF
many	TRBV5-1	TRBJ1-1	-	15	TGCGCCAGCAGCTCATGGCCCTCAGGGGACACTGAAGCTTTCTTT	CASSSWPSGDTEAFF
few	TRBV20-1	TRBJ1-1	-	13	TGCAGTGCTCCGACCCGCGGAAACACTGAAGCTTTCTTT	CSAPTRGNTEAFF
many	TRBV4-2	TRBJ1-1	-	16	TGTGCCAGCAGCCAAGACTTGCACACAATCAACACTGAAGCTTTCTTT	CASSQDLHTINTEAFF
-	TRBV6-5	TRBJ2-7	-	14	TGTGCCAGCAGTTACGCGCCAACCTACTACGAGCAGTACTTC	CASSYAPTYYEQYF
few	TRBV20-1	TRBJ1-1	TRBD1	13	TGCAGTGCGCAACCGGGACAGGGCGTAGGAGCTTTCTTT	CSAQPGQGVGAFF
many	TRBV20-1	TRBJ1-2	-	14	TGCAGTGCTAGCCGAACAGCCCGGATATATGGCTACACCTTC	CSASRTARIYGYTF
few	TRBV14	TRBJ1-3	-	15	TGTGCCAGCAGCCCGACGACCTGGCAGAGACACACCATATATTTT	CASSPTTWQRHTIYF
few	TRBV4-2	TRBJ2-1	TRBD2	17	TGTGCCAGCAGCCCCCGGCGAGCGGGGGGCGAATACAATGAGCAGTTCTTC	CASSPRRAGGEYNEQFF
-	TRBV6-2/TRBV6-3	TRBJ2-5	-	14	TGTGCCAGCAGTACTTATAGGGGTCAAGAGACCCAGTACTTC	CASSTYRGQETQYF
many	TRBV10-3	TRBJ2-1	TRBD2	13	TGTGCCATGGGACTAGCGGGAGGGAATGAGCAGTTCTTC	CAMGLAGGNEQFF
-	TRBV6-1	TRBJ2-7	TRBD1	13	TGTGCCACCGGCGGGGACAGGCAAAGCGAGCAGTACTTC	CATGGDRQSEQYF
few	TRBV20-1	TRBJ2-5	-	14	TGCAGTGCTAGAGATCCCAGAACCCAAGAGACCCAGTACTTC	CSARDPRTQETQYF
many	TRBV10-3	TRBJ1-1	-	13	TGTGCCATCAGTGGAGGCAGGAACACTGAAGCTTTCTTT	CAISGGRNTEAFF